The 15 T cell receptor beta chains below all came from one sample that was sequenced in a study of blood T cell repertoires in COVID-19. The repertoire was sequenced with immunoSEQ multiplex PCR; TCRdb's copy has only in-frame clones and lacks some. Here the sample spans about 480,000 clones, about nine tenths being singletons. The material sequenced was PBMCs or T cells enriched from blood (not recorded which). The receptors here all came from a woman aged 60 to 75 who had recovered from COVID-19.

V usage is TRBV24-1 and J usage is TRBJ2-3, with a possible D match to TRBD2 (5 bases). V was trimmed by 1 base and J by 4 bases, leaving 8 bases between them. This CDR3 has 14 amino acids. CDR1 and CDR2 (germline): KGHDR, SFDVKD. This chain's CDR3 is CATSDFRGADTQYF. CDR3 in DNA: TGTGCCACCAGTGATTTCCGGGGAGCAGATACGCAGTATTTT.

The CDR3: CASSPLRYYGYTF. The CDR3 bases are TGTGCCAGCAGTCCCCTAAGATACTATGGCTACACCTTC. The chain links TRBV12-3 or TRBV12-4 to TRBJ1-2, with no clear D. The CDR3 has 13 amino acids. V was shortened by 5 bases and J by 3 bases, with 10 bases between the two germline ends.

Of note for this clone: The same CDR3 is also encoded by other DNA sequences in this sample. The chain recombines TRBV11-2 with TRBJ1-1; D is undetermined. Between the trimmed V and J ends, which lost 7 bases and 3 bases, there was a span of 6 bases. The CDR3 sequence is 11 residues long. Germline-derived CDR1 and CDR2 are SGHAT and FQNNGV. CDR3 DNA sequence: TGTGCCAGCACCCCATACACTGAAGCTTTCTTT. Translating it yields CASTPYTEAFF.

This chain connects TRBV10-1 to TRBJ1-6; D unresolved. Per germline, CDR1 WNHNN and CDR2 SYGVQD (reference sequence). Trimming stripped 5 bases from V and 9 bases from J, with 11 bases between. This CDR3 has 13 residues. The CDR3 DNA reads as TGCGCCAGCAGTACGGACGGACTTTCACCCCTCCACTTT. Residues: CASSTDGLSPLHF.

The chain links TRBV7-2 to TRBJ1-1; D is unclear. The CDR3 is 13 amino acids. Germline CDR1 reads SGHTA; CDR2 reads FQGNSA. V was pared by 2 bases and J by 5 bases, with 9 bases between. CDR3 sequence: CASSLTHGTEAFF. The DNA of the CDR3 is TGTGCCAGCAGCTTAACCCACGGGACTGAAGCTTTCTTT.

V is TRBV6-6 and J is TRBJ1-1; perhaps TRBD1 as D (5 bases). CDR1 and CDR2 from the germline V gene are MNHNY and SVGAGI (reference sequence). The CDR3 has 14 residues. V gave up 2 bases and J gave up 4 bases, with 11 bases separating them. DNA for the CDR3: TGTGCCAGCAGTTACCTGGGGCTGGGCACTGAAGCTTTCTTT. This translates into CASSYLGLGTEAFF.

This clone was observed a handful of times. The chain combines TRBV18 with TRBJ2-1; D might be TRBD1 (6 bases). The CDR3 runs 14 residues. Between the trimmed V and J ends, which lost 3 bases and 5 bases, there was a span of 11 bases. Germline values: CDR1 KGHSH, CDR2 LQKENI. The CDR3 is CASSPRQADNEQFF. In nucleotides, the CDR3 is TGTGCCAGCTCACCCAGACAGGCTGACAATGAGCAGTTCTTC.

The rearrangement uses TRBV4-1 and TRBJ1-3; 8 bases are shared with TRBD1. The germline CDR1 and CDR2 sequences are MGHRA and YSYEKL. The CDR3 totals 14 residues. V shed 1 base, J shed 4 bases, and the junction held 0 bases outside the gene matches. The CDR3 region is CASSQGQGGNTIYF. The CDR3, as DNA: TGCGCCAGCAGCCAAGGACAGGGGGGAAACACCATATATTTT.

Concerning this clone itself: Other DNA sequences within the sample encode an identical CDR3. The chain couples TRBV2 to TRBJ2-5; 8 bases agree with TRBD1. The CDR3 sequence is 13 residues long. Germline V gene lookup returns CDR1 SNHLY and CDR2 FYNNEI. The V and J ends lost 6 bases and 5 bases, in that order; junction bases with no gene match: 5. CDR3 in amino acids: CASSLTGGETQYF. The CDR3 nucleotides read TGTGCCAGCAGCCTCACAGGGGGTGAGACCCAGTACTTC.

This clone was seen only a few times. The chain recombines TRBV5-1 with TRBJ2-2, with D maybe TRBD1 (6 bases). Between the trimmed V and J ends, which lost 3 bases and 6 bases, there was a span of 12 bases. This CDR3 is 14 amino acids long. Germline V gene sequence: CDR1 SGHRS, CDR2 YFSETQ. The CDR3 DNA follows: TGCGCCAGCAGCTCACAGGGCTACGCCGGGGAGCTGTTTTTT. This encodes CASSSQGYAGELFF.

This chain links TRBV24-1 with TRBJ2-3; 13 bases line up with TRBD2. Germline loops: CDR1 KGHDR, CDR2 SFDVKD. V was pared by 4 bases and J by 6 bases, with 6 bases of the junction left unmatched. The length of the CDR3 is 16 residues. The CDR3 sequence is CATSDPTSGGLDTQYF. Written as DNA, the CDR3 is TGTGCCACCAGTGACCCGACTAGCGGGGGGTTGGATACGCAGTATTTT.

CDR3 coding DNA: TGTGCCACCAGTGCCCCGACAGGGGACACCGGGGAGCTGTTTTTT. Protein: CATSAPTGDTGELFF. The chain combines TRBV24-1 with TRBJ2-2, with 8 bases lining up with TRBD1. This CDR3 has 15 amino acids. The ends lost 5 bases at V and 3 bases at J; junction bases unmatched: 4. Germline V gives CDR1 KGHDR, CDR2 SFDVKD.

The rearrangement joins TRBV19 to TRBJ2-5; 10 nucleotides line up with TRBD1. Looked up from germline, CDR1 is LNHDA and CDR2 is SQIVND (reference sequence). Losses at the gene ends were 3 bases for V and 2 bases for J; bases not matched to a gene: 6. The CDR3 spans 16 residues. The CDR3 region is CASSMTGQGLQETQYF. CDR3 in DNA: TGTGCCAGTAGTATGACGGGACAGGGGCTACAAGAGACCCAGTACTTC.

This chain's CDR3 is CASPPGQWTGCHEAFF. CDR3 coding DNA: TGCGCCAGCCCCCCGGGCCAGTGGACTGGGTGCCACGAAGCTTTCTTT. This sequence joins TRBV23-1 and TRBJ1-1; D unclear. TRBV23-1 is filed as an ORF, its function uncertain. This CDR3 contains 16 residues. V dropped 8 bases and J dropped 8 bases, with 27 bases sitting between them.

This clone came up once. This sequence joins TRBV6-5 and TRBJ2-7; D perhaps matches TRBD2 (5 bases). The CDR3 spans 14 residues. Germline V gene sequence: CDR1 MNHEY, CDR2 SVGAGI. V was clipped by 8 bases and J by 6 bases, with 20 bases between them. The CDR3 sequence: CASASGVQRSEQYV. The CDR3 DNA reads TGTGCCAGCGCGTCCGGGGTTCAAAGGAGCGAGCAGTACGTC.